These 11 T cell receptor beta chains came from one sample sequenced in a study of blood T cell repertoires in COVID-19. Only in-frame clones appear in the TCRdb table, and some are missing; sequencing was by immunoSEQ multiplex PCR. The table lists approximately 160,000 clones, 65% to 85% of them singletons. The sequenced sample was PBMCs or T cells enriched from blood (not recorded which). Every receptor here comes from a man aged 35-49 years who had recovered from COVID-19.

The J gene is TRBJ1-2, the V gene TRBV30, with D perhaps matching TRBD1 (5 bases). CDR1 and CDR2 from the germline V gene are GTSNPN and SVGIG (reference sequence). Trimming shortened V by 6 bases and J by 8 bases, and 19 bases separated the two germline ends. This CDR3 has 13 amino acids. In DNA form, the CDR3 reads TGTGCCTGCAGATCCCAAGGGGCGGACGGCTACACCTTC. It encodes CACRSQGADGYTF.

The gene calls are TRBV6-4 and TRBJ2-3, with TRBD2 identical over 10 bases. The V and J ends lost 6 bases and 0 bases, in that order; junction bases with no gene match: 3. CDR1 is MRHNA and CDR2 is SNTAGT in the germline V gene. This CDR3 is 15 amino acids long. The CDR3 nucleotides are TGTGCCAGCAGGACTAGCGGGCTAAGCACAGATACGCAGTATTTT. Its translation: CASRTSGLSTDTQYF.

V gene TRBV2 combines with J gene TRBJ1-5; 7 positions agree with TRBD1. The CDR3 runs to 15 residues. Germline CDR1 SNHLY, CDR2 FYNNEI. V was pared by 6 bases and J by 0 bases, with 5 bases of the junction left unmatched. The CDR3 nucleotides are TGTGCCAGCAGCCAGGGGGATTCTAGCAATCAGCCCCAGCATTTT. This translates into CASSQGDSSNQPQHF.

This clone has just a few counts. J is TRBJ2-6 and V is TRBV5-1; 7 bases line up with TRBD2. CDR3 length: 14 amino acids. V trimming: 4 bases; J trimming: 6 bases; junction bases outside the gene matches: 4. CDR1 and CDR2 from the germline V gene are SGHRS and YFSETQ. CDR3 sequence reads: CASSRGDQANVLTF. The CDR3 nucleotides read TGCGCCAGCAGCCGGGGGGACCAGGCCAACGTCCTGACTTTC.

This clone showed up just a few times. V is TRBV5-1 and J is TRBJ2-3; 8 nucleotides agree with TRBD1. There are 16 residues in the CDR3. The trim removed 4 bases at V and 6 bases at J, leaving 13 bases unmatched. Germline CDR1 and CDR2: SGHRS and YFSETQ. CDR3 sequence (DNA): TGCGCCAGCAGCCGAGGACAGGGAGGAAATATTGATACGCAGTATTTT. Its protein product is CASSRGQGGNIDTQYF. Combining the CDR3 with reference TRBV5-1 and TRBJ2-3 gives the whole variable domain KAGVTQTPRYLIKTRGQQVTLSCSPISGHRSVSWYQQTPGQGLQFLFEYFSETQRNKGNFPGRFSGRQFSNSRSEMNVSTLELGDSALYLCASSRGQGGNIDTQYFGPGTRLTVL.

This sequence joins TRBV21-1 and TRBJ2-3; the table's D call, TRBD2, was not checked against the DNA. TRBV21-1 is a known pseudogene. The CDR3 spans 18 residues. The chain's CDR3 is CASSKVGASGPSTDTQYF. CDR3 in DNA: TGTGCCAGCAGCAAAGTGGGAGCTAGCGGCCCTAGCACAGATACGCAGTATTTT.

This clone was seen just once. The chain is built from TRBV5-1 and TRBJ2-2; the D is unclear. Trimming cost V 1 base and J 3 bases, with 10 bases left between them. The CDR3 is 15 amino acids. Germline CDR1 SGHRS, CDR2 YFSETQ. Written as DNA, the CDR3 is TGCGCCAGCAGCTTGAGTCGCCAGGACACCGGGGAGCTGTTTTTT. Residues: CASSLSRQDTGELFF.

V gene TRBV6-5 combines with J gene TRBJ1-1; D is perhaps TRBD1 (6 bases). V gave up 6 bases and J gave up 3 bases, with 11 bases separating them. Germline CDR1 and CDR2: MNHEY and SVGAGI. The CDR3 contains 13 residues. CDR3 amino acids: CASRQGKYTEAFF. The CDR3 coding sequence is TGTGCCAGCAGACAGGGAAAATACACTGAAGCTTTCTTT.

The V gene is TRBV19, the J gene TRBJ2-1; D is unclear. The V gene lost 5 bases and the J gene lost 4 bases, with 15 bases spanning the gap. The V gene's germline CDR1 is LNHDA and CDR2 SQIVND (reference sequence). The CDR3 sequence is 15 residues long. CDR3 protein: CASSWSTTRYNEQFF. The CDR3, as DNA: TGTGCCAGTAGTTGGTCTACTACACGTTACAATGAGCAGTTCTTC.

The chain uses TRBV3-1 (or the pseudogene TRBV3-2) and TRBJ2-2, with 13 bases that match TRBD2. The J segment lost 4 bases and the V segment lost 4 bases, leaving 3 bases of the junction unmatched. This CDR3 region has 16 residues. Germline V CDR1 and CDR2: LGHDT, YNNKEL (reference sequence). The CDR3 nucleotides read TGTGCCAGCAGCCCAACTAGCGGGGGGGCCACCGGGGAGCTGTTTTTT. Translated: CASSPTSGGATGELFF.

J is TRBJ2-2 and V is TRBV11-3, with TRBD1 identical over 8 bases. In germline, CDR1 is SGHNT, CDR2 YENEEA. V was pared by 4 bases and J by 4 bases, with 5 bases of the junction left unmatched. This CDR3 is 15 amino acids long. The CDR3 reads CASSWGQESTGELFF. The CDR3 nucleotides read TGTGCCAGCAGCTGGGGACAGGAGTCCACCGGGGAGCTGTTTTTT.